The 32 T cell receptor beta chains reported below all come from one sample, sequenced in a study of T cell repertoires in cytomegalovirus infection. TCRdb re-analysed the reads in MiXCR, keeping a single row per CDR3 protein. In the table there are 150,000 to 200,000 distinct CDR3 sequences, approximately 28% of which are singletons. Sequenced material: PBMCs. The receptors were sampled from a human donor in good health (CMV status not recorded). Some clones in this sample may be carry-over from other donors' samples.

The J gene is TRBJ2-3, the V gene TRBV12-3 or TRBV12-4; 10 bases are shared with TRBD2. V lost 5 bases, J lost 15 bases, and 11 bases stayed unmatched. The CDR3 totals 13 residues. CDR3 sequence reads: CASSPNPSGGVYF. The CDR3 nucleotides are TGTGCCAGCAGTCCCAATCCGAGCGGGGGGGTATATTTT.

This clonotype was seen repeatedly, ten times or more. This chain joins TRBV7-8 and TRBJ1-1; D not resolved. The CDR3 is made up of 13 amino acids. The germline V and J ends were trimmed by 5 bases and 9 bases, with 16 bases remaining between them. Germline CDR1 reads SGHVS; CDR2 reads FQNEAQ. Written as DNA, the CDR3 is TGTGCCAGCAGCCGTCCCGGGGAACCTCAAGCTTTCTTT. This codes for CASSRPGEPQAFF.

The chain combines TRBV7-2 with TRBJ2-5; a possible D gene is TRBD2 (6 bases). V lost 6 bases and J lost 5, with 16 bases in between. The CDR3 spans 14 residues. CDR1 is SGHTA, CDR2 FQGNSA, per germline. The CDR3 here is CASRRERGTETQYF. DNA of the CDR3: TGTGCCAGCAGAAGAGAACGGGGGACCGAGACCCAGTACTTC. The complete variable domain, with remaining parts taken from reference TRBV7-2 and TRBJ2-5, reads GAGVSQSPSNKVTEKGKDVELRCDPISGHTALYWYRQSLGQGLEFLIYFQGNSAPDKSGLPSDRFSAERTGGSVSTLTIQRTQQEDSAVYLCASRRERGTETQYFGPGTRLLVL.

The rearrangement links TRBV7-3 to TRBJ1-1; D is undetermined. This CDR3 spans 13 amino acids. Germline V gives CDR1 SGHTA, CDR2 FQGTGA. V shed 6 bases and J shed 1 base, with 9 bases lying between them. The CDR3 loop reads CASSQGSNTEAFF. CDR3 DNA sequence: TGTGCCAGCAGTCAAGGATCGAACACTGAAGCTTTCTTT.

The chain carries TRBV27 and TRBJ1-1; 9 nucleotides align to TRBD1. This CDR3 comprises 12 residues. The J segment lost 7 bases and the V segment lost 8 bases, leaving 5 bases of the junction unmatched. The germline CDR1 and CDR2 sequences are MNHEY and SMNVEV (reference sequence). CDR3 sequence (DNA): TGTGCCAGCTTTGACAGGGGGGTTGAAGCTTTCTTT. The encoded protein is CASFDRGVEAFF.

V and J are TRBV7-3 and TRBJ1-2; 10 bases agree with TRBD1. V trimming: 2 bases; J trimming: 2 bases; junction bases outside the gene matches: 2. In germline, CDR1 is SGHTA, CDR2 FQGTGA. The CDR3 has 15 amino acids. CDR3 coding DNA: TGTGCCAGCAGCTTACCGGGACAGGGGAACTATGGCTACACCTTC. Amino acid sequence: CASSLPGQGNYGYTF.

The chain is built from TRBV7-2 and TRBJ1-1, with D possibly matching TRBD1 (5 bases). The CDR3 runs to 15 residues. The ends were cut back, 0 bases at V and 7 bases at J, with 15 bases in the middle. The germline V gene has CDR1 SGHTA and CDR2 FQGNSA. CDR3 nucleotides: TGTGCCAGCAGCTTAGCGTCACAGGCCGTTGTTGAAGCTTTCTTT. As protein: CASSLASQAVVEAFF.

V usage is TRBV2 and J usage is TRBJ1-2; a weak D match, TRBD1 (5 bases). Germline CDR1 SNHLY, CDR2 FYNNEI. This CDR3 spans 13 amino acids. The V end was cut by 3 bases, the J end by 4 bases, with 9 bases between. CDR3 DNA sequence: TGTGCCAGCAGTGACGGAAGGGGCTATGGCTACACCTTC. Translated: CASSDGRGYGYTF.

This clonotype was counted between two and nine times. The chain carries TRBV18 and TRBJ1-5, with D perhaps matching TRBD1 (6 bases). Germline-derived CDR1 and CDR2 are KGHSH and LQKENI. The CDR3 contains 16 residues. V lost 5 bases and J 0 bases, leaving 14 bases between the germline ends. The DNA of the CDR3 is TGTGCCAGCTCAACAGGGAGACTCAATAGCAATCAGCCCCAGCATTTT. Amino acids: CASSTGRLNSNQPQHF.

Many counts were recorded for this clonotype. The CDR3 region has the DNA TGTGCCAGCAGCTTTAAAGGGGGAGGGACTGAAGCTTTCTTT. Protein: CASSFKGGGTEAFF. This chain uses TRBV7-2 with TRBJ1-1; D may be TRBD1 (6 bases). V was trimmed by 3 bases and J by 5 bases, leaving 13 bases between them. Per the germline V gene, CDR1 is SGHTA and CDR2 is FQGNSA. The CDR3 totals 14 residues.

The V and J genes are TRBV7-2 and TRBJ1-5, with 7 bases fitting TRBD1. V dropped 1 base and J dropped 5; count of bases not matched to a gene: 8. The CDR3 runs 16 residues. Germline values: CDR1 SGHTA, CDR2 FQGNSA. CDR3 DNA sequence: TGTGCCAGCAGCTTAGATGGGCCAGGGGGTGATCAGCCCCAGCATTTT. Protein: CASSLDGPGGDQPQHF.

The chain has TRBV15 and TRBJ1-5, with a tentative D call TRBD1 (6 bases). The CDR3 sequence is 14 residues long. The germline CDR1 and CDR2 sequences are LNHNV and YYDKDF (reference sequence). The germline V and J ends were trimmed by 2 bases and 4 bases, with 9 bases remaining between them. CDR3 region: CATSRSRGNQPQHF. DNA of the CDR3: TGTGCCACCAGCAGAAGCAGGGGTAATCAGCCCCAGCATTTT.

This clonotype appeared a single time. The chain carries TRBV30 and TRBJ2-1; the D is unclear. The CDR3 sequence is 15 residues long. Germline V gene sequence: CDR1 GTSNPN, CDR2 SVGIG (reference sequence). V was shortened by 1 base and J by 6 bases, with 16 bases between the two germline ends. CDR3 sequence (DNA): TGTGCCTGGAGTGAGGGTTCTCCGGGTGGCAATGAGCAGTTCTTC. This translates into CAWSEGSPGGNEQFF.

The chain couples TRBV29-1 to TRBJ2-1; 10 bases are shared with TRBD2. CDR1 is SQVTM and CDR2 is ANQGSEA in the germline V gene. The V gene end was trimmed by 4 bases and the J gene end by 6 bases; junction bases not matched to a gene: 9. CDR3 size: 15 residues. The CDR3 here is CSVGSGGARGNEQFF. The CDR3 nucleotides read TGCAGCGTTGGGAGCGGGGGGGCCAGGGGCAATGAGCAGTTCTTC.

This clonotype was observed at least ten times. This chain connects TRBV7-3 to TRBJ2-3; D is uncertain. Germline V CDR1 and CDR2: SGHTA, FQGTGA. V lost 5 bases, J lost 4 bases, and 7 bases lay in between. This CDR3 contains 12 residues. The DNA of the CDR3 is TGTGCCAGCAGCCCGCCGTCAGATACGCAGTATTTT. Protein product: CASSPPSDTQYF.

The chain is built from TRBV6-5 and TRBJ1-2, with D unresolved. V was trimmed by 0 bases and J by 8 bases, leaving 13 bases between them. The CDR3 sequence is 14 residues long. Germline V gene sequence: CDR1 MNHEY, CDR2 SVGAGI. CDR3 loop: CASSYSTALSGYTF. DNA for the CDR3: TGTGCCAGCAGTTACTCGACCGCCCTGTCAGGCTACACCTTC.

This clonotype was seen a handful of times. A read error may be the cause here, since a much bigger clone is one base away. This chain joins TRBV6-6 and TRBJ1-1; possible D gene TRBD1, 5 bases. Looked up from germline, CDR1 is MNHNY and CDR2 is SVGAGI (reference sequence). The CDR3 loop spans 13 amino acids. V gave up 6 bases and J gave up 1 base, with 9 bases separating them. In DNA form, the CDR3 reads TGTGCCAGCAGCACCGGACAGAACACTGAAGCTTTCTTT. Translating it yields CASSTGQNTEAFF.

A note on this clonotype: At one of its ends the junction is not consistent with the germline gene, which may arise from a read error. J is TRBJ2-1 and V is TRBV12-3 or TRBV12-4; 7 positions match TRBD1. The CDR3 contains 12 residues. In nucleotides, the CDR3 is TGTGCCAGCACTTTACAGGGGTATGAGCAGTTCTTC. Protein product: CASTLQGYEQFF.

This clonotype was observed a few times. The CDR3 is CASSGQGGGTEAFF. DNA for the CDR3: TGTGCCAGCAGCGGACAGGGAGGCGGCACTGAAGCTTTCTTT. The chain couples TRBV2 to TRBJ1-1; TRBD1 agrees at 8 bases. Germline V gives CDR1 SNHLY, CDR2 FYNNEI. This CDR3 is 14 amino acids long. Unmatched junction bases numbered 7, after V lost 6 bases and J lost 4 bases.

This clonotype appeared many times. V usage is TRBV7-2 and J usage is TRBJ2-1; D ambiguous. The CDR3 extends over 13 amino acids. Between the trimmed V and J ends, which lost 5 bases and 5 bases, there was a span of 10 bases. Germline values: CDR1 SGHTA, CDR2 FQGNSA. CDR3 protein: CASSVGPDNEQFF. The CDR3 DNA sequence: TGTGCCAGCAGCGTTGGACCTGACAATGAGCAGTTCTTC.

The chain joins TRBV18 to TRBJ1-1; TRBD1 agrees at 10 bases. Germline V gene data show CDR1 as KGHSH and CDR2 as LQKENI. The CDR3 has 15 residues. V lost 2 bases to trimming and J lost 6 bases; unmatched junction nucleotides: 6. CDR3 DNA: TGTGCCAGCTCACCAGGGATGACAGGGGGCTCTGAAGCTTTCTTT. This sequence encodes CASSPGMTGGSEAFF. The full variable domain, rest sourced from reference TRBV18 and TRBJ1-1, is NAGVMQNPRHLVRRRGQEARLRCSPMKGHSHVYWYRQLPEEGLKFMVYLQKENIIDESGMPKERFSAEFPKEGPSILRIQQVVRGDSAAYFCASSPGMTGGSEAFFGQGTRLTVV.

This clonotype was seen a handful of times. CDR3 coding DNA: TGTGCCAGCAGTGACCCTCAGCTAGCGGGGGGTATTCAGGGCACAGATACGCAGTATTTT. Its translation is CASSDPQLAGGIQGTDTQYF. The chain employs TRBV2 and TRBJ2-3; TRBD2 aligns across 11 bases. Trimming took 3 bases from V and 1 from J; bases not matched to a gene: 15. Germline V gene data show CDR1 as SNHLY and CDR2 as FYNNEI. The CDR3 totals 20 residues.

This clonotype has only a few counts. The rearrangement uses TRBV5-1 and TRBJ2-7; D gene ambiguous. Trimming removed 0 bases from V and 3 bases from J, with 13 bases in between. Germline V gene sequence: CDR1 SGHRS, CDR2 YFSETQ. The length of the CDR3 is 15 residues. The CDR3 loop is CASSLVEESYYEQYF. Here the CDR3 DNA reads TGCGCCAGCAGCTTGGTAGAGGAATCCTACTACGAGCAGTACTTC.

This clonotype has just a few counts. The rearrangement joins TRBV2 to TRBJ2-3; either TRBD1 or TRBD2 may fit D (5 bases each). Between the trimmed V and J ends, which lost 1 base and 8 bases, there was a span of 13 bases. This CDR3 contains 14 residues. The germline gives CDR1 SNHLY, CDR2 FYNNEI. The DNA for the CDR3 is TGTGCCAGCAGTGAAGAGGGGACCAGTGCTACGCAGTATTTT. Its translation is CASSEEGTSATQYF.

The chain joins TRBV5-4 to TRBJ2-7; possible D gene TRBD2, 5 bases. Trimming removed 4 bases from V and 0 bases from J, with 17 bases in between. CDR3 length: 16 amino acids. Germline CDR1 is SGHNT and CDR2 is YYREEE (reference sequence). The CDR3 loop reads CASSRGASGTSYEQYF. CDR3 in DNA: TGTGCCAGCAGCCGGGGAGCGTCGGGAACCTCCTACGAGCAGTACTTC.

The CDR3 reads CASSFDSPCYGYTF. The CDR3 nucleotides are TGTGCCAGCAGTTTCGACAGCCCTTGTTATGGCTACACCTTC. This chain joins TRBV12-3 or TRBV12-4 and TRBJ1-2; the D gene is possibly TRBD1 (5 bases). This CDR3 is 14 amino acids long. Trimming left V 3 bases short and J 5 bases short, with 13 bases between.

The chain has TRBV7-6 and TRBJ1-3, with D hard to call. V was clipped by 0 bases and J by 0 bases, with 9 bases between them. Germline V CDR1 and CDR2: SGHVS, FNYEAQ. This CDR3 has 16 amino acids. CDR3 sequence: CASSLADTASGNTIYF. DNA for the CDR3: TGTGCCAGCAGCTTAGCGGATACAGCCTCTGGAAACACCATATATTTT.

In its sample, this clonotype was seen a few times. The genes are TRBV12-3 or TRBV12-4 and TRBJ2-7; D ambiguous. CDR3 size: 15 residues. The V and J ends lost 1 base and 5 bases respectively, with 15 bases between them. In nucleotides, the CDR3 is TGTGCCAGCAGTTTAGGGTTAGGTCTGTTGGACGAGCAGTACTTC. This codes for CASSLGLGLLDEQYF.

The chain joins TRBV18 to TRBJ1-2, with TRBD1 identical over 10 bases. The germline CDR1 and CDR2 sequences are KGHSH and LQKENI. Trimming at V came to 3 bases and at J to 7 bases, leaving 11 bases not matched to a gene. This CDR3 has 16 amino acids. The CDR3, as DNA: TGTGCCAGCTCACCTCTCCTCGGGACAGGGGACTCTGGCTACACCTTC. This gives the protein CASSPLLGTGDSGYTF.

Remarks on this clonotype: One end of the junction does not line up with germline, which may come from a read error. CDR3 loop: CAGSLEKGRKESPLHF. DNA for the CDR3: TGTGCCGGCAGCTTAGAGAAGGGGCGAAAAGAGTCACCCCTCCACTTT. This chain uses TRBV7-2 with TRBJ1-6; D might be TRBD1 (5 bases). The CDR3 runs 16 residues. From germline, CDR1 is SGHTA and CDR2 FQGNSA. The full variable domain, in which reference TRBV7-2 and TRBJ1-6 provide the parts outside the CDR3, is GAGVSQSPSNKVTEKGKDVELRCDPISGHTALYWYRQSLGQGLEFLIYFQGNSAPDKSGLPSDRFSAERTGGSVSTLTIQRTQQEDSAVYLCAGSLEKGRKESPLHFGNGTRLTVT.

V gene TRBV5-6 combines with J gene TRBJ1-1; possibly TRBD1 for D (5 bases). This CDR3 spans 15 amino acids. Germline V CDR1 and CDR2: SGHDT, YYEEEE. Trimming left V 1 base short and J 0 bases short, with 10 bases between. The CDR3 DNA reads TGTGCCAGCAGCTTGTGGGGCTTCATGAACACTGAAGCTTTCTTT. This encodes CASSLWGFMNTEAFF.

The chain is built from TRBV20-1 and TRBJ1-1, with TRBD1 matching over 7 bases. This CDR3 spans 14 amino acids. Losses at the gene ends were 4 bases for V and 1 base for J; bases not matched to a gene: 6. Germline V gene data show CDR1 as DFQATT and CDR2 as SNEGSKA (reference sequence). The DNA for the CDR3 is TGCAGTGCTATGACAGGGTCCCGGAACACTGAAGCTTTCTTT. Its protein is CSAMTGSRNTEAFF.